This T cell receptor (beta chain) came from a study of CD8+ T cells in alopecia areata. Overall study: Female C3H/HeJ mice aged roughly 7-10 weeks received skin from spontaneously alopecic C3H/HeJ graft donors aged roughly 6-12 months. Notes on the study in general: Alphabeta T cells residing in normal skin are also sequenced in scalp samples. Scalp lesions, especially in alopecia totalis/universalis, had higher clonality than normal scalp. Patients showed less clear TCR sequence sharing than mice, possibly partly because of HLA diversity.

This clone has only a few counts. Its antigen remains unidentified. The genes are named according to mouse. Reverse transcription of extracted RNA yielded cDNA, which provided the sequencing template. The method was immunoSEQ multiplex PCR; TCRdb's version includes in-frame clones alone and lacks a portion of them. This sample includes 90,000 to 130,000 clones with no singletons; its ten biggest clones take up roughly 21%. Sequenced input: lesional skin. This clonotype originated in a C3H/HeJ mouse with alopecia areata. For the strain, the MHC haplotype given is H2-k.

Here the CDR3 reads CASSDYRGNSDYTF. The CDR3 DNA, read in part, is TGTGCCAGCAGTGACTACAGGGGCAACTCC. This chain connects TRBV13-3 to TRBJ1-2, with 7 bases matching TRBD1. The read is 4 residues too short to cover the CDR3 end, so that end is filled in from the germline J gene. The V segment lost 2 bases and the J segment 2 bases; nucleotides outside the gene matches: 3. The germline V gene has CDR1 NNHDY and CDR2 SYVADS. CDR3 size: 14 residues.